These 32 T cell receptor beta chains came from one sample sequenced in a study of blood T cell repertoires in COVID-19. Sequenced by immunoSEQ multiplex PCR; TCRdb stores in-frame clones only, minus some. The sample yields roughly 230,000 clones, approximately 86% seen once. The sample was peripheral blood. Source of these receptors: a woman aged 55-70 years with active or convalescent COVID-19.

V usage is TRBV2 and J usage is TRBJ2-1, with 10 bases matching TRBD2. From germline, CDR1 is SNHLY and CDR2 FYNNEI. Trimming took 6 bases from V and 0 from J; bases not matched to a gene: 17. The CDR3 sequence is 20 residues long. This CDR3 is CASSAAGLANTRSSYNEQFF. CDR3 coding DNA: TGTGCCAGCAGCGCTGCGGGACTAGCGAATACAAGGAGCTCCTACAATGAGCAGTTCTTC.

The V and J genes are TRBV27 and TRBJ2-1; 13 bases are shared with TRBD2. Germline CDR1 and CDR2: MNHEY and SMNVEV (reference sequence). With V trimmed by 8 bases and J by 4 bases, 11 bases remained unmatched. This CDR3 is 17 amino acids long. CDR3 sequence: CASGSRTSGGDYNEQFF. The CDR3 nucleotides read TGTGCCAGCGGGTCGCGCACTAGCGGGGGGGATTACAATGAGCAGTTCTTC.

The chain carries TRBV6-1 and TRBJ1-1; D call uncertain. Germline V gives CDR1 MNHNS, CDR2 SASEGT. V gave up 5 bases and J gave up 1 base, with 2 bases separating them. The CDR3 contains 11 residues. CDR3 DNA: TGTGCCAGCAGTCGGAACACTGAAGCTTTCTTT. This encodes CASSRNTEAFF.

The gene calls are TRBV3-1 (or the pseudogene TRBV3-2) and TRBJ2-1; 7 bases fit TRBD1. This CDR3 spans 15 amino acids. CDR1 and CDR2 from the germline V gene are LGHDT and YNNKEL (reference sequence). With 3 bases clipped from V and 8 bases from J, the junction kept 10 bases outside the gene matches. CDR3 protein: CASSHTGDYQDEQFF. The CDR3 DNA follows: TGTGCCAGCAGCCACACAGGGGATTATCAGGATGAGCAGTTCTTC.

The chain joins TRBV4-1 to TRBJ1-4; 10 nucleotides match TRBD1. V lost 3 bases to trimming and J lost 8 bases; unmatched junction nucleotides: 18. This CDR3 has 19 amino acids. The V gene's germline CDR1 is MGHRA and CDR2 YSYEKL. In DNA form, the CDR3 reads TGCGCCAGCAGCCATGCGATCGGGGGACAGGGGACAGTAGGGGAAAAACTGTTTTTT. Residues: CASSHAIGGQGTVGEKLFF.

The genes are TRBV2 and TRBJ1-3; no reliable D call. The CDR3 is made up of 13 amino acids. The V end lost 6 bases, the J end lost 0 bases, and 6 bases lay between the germline ends. Germline loops: CDR1 SNHLY, CDR2 FYNNEI. CDR3 sequence reads: CASRQDSGNTIYF. The CDR3 DNA reads as TGTGCCAGCAGGCAGGACTCTGGAAACACCATATATTTT.

A few counts support this clone. J is TRBJ2-7 and V is TRBV27; no definite D call. The CDR3 has 13 amino acids. The germline V and J ends were trimmed by 2 bases and 4 bases, with 9 bases remaining between them. Germline CDR1 reads MNHEY; CDR2 reads SMNVEV (reference sequence). The CDR3 sequence is CASSLTIGYEQYF. The CDR3 region has the DNA TGTGCCAGCAGTTTAACTATCGGGTACGAGCAGTACTTC.

This clone was found a few times. The chain has TRBV18 and TRBJ2-1, with 8 bases lining up with TRBD2. Looked up from germline, CDR1 is KGHSH and CDR2 is LQKENI. V shed 3 bases and J 6 bases; nucleotides not matched to a gene: 7. The CDR3 runs to 15 residues. The CDR3 protein is CASSPTGGPRNEQFF. The CDR3 DNA follows: TGTGCCAGCTCACCGACGGGGGGGCCACGCAATGAGCAGTTCTTC.

In this sample, this clone turned up once. The V call is TRBV10-3, the J call TRBJ2-3, with D maybe TRBD1 (5 bases). Trimming cost V 6 bases and J 1 base, with 5 bases left between them. This CDR3 comprises 12 residues. Per the germline V gene, CDR1 is ENHRY and CDR2 is SYGVKD. The CDR3 reads CAIRGRTDTQYF. CDR3 sequence (DNA): TGTGCCATCAGGGGGCGCACAGATACGCAGTATTTT.

This clone has more than one count but fewer than ten. The chain carries TRBV7-3 and TRBJ1-1, with a weak D call TRBD1 (5 bases). This CDR3 spans 13 amino acids. The germline CDR1 and CDR2 sequences are SGHTA and FQGTGA. Trimming removed 5 bases from V and 4 bases from J, with 11 bases in between. The CDR3 region has the DNA TGTGCCAGCAGCCAAGCGGGGGTCACTGAAGCTTTCTTT. Translated: CASSQAGVTEAFF.

This clone came up a few times. The chain is built from TRBV5-1 and TRBJ1-1, with 11 bases identical to TRBD1. With V trimmed by 4 bases and J by 0 bases, 5 bases remained unmatched. Germline V gives CDR1 SGHRS, CDR2 YFSETQ. CDR3 length equals 16 residues. Written as DNA, the CDR3 is TGCGCCAGCAGCCCCCGGACAGGGGGCGTGAACACTGAAGCTTTCTTT. It is translated as CASSPRTGGVNTEAFF.

The rearrangement joins TRBV2 to TRBJ2-6; D is unresolved. The ends were cut back, 1 base at V and 0 bases at J, with 7 bases in the middle. Germline-derived CDR1 and CDR2 are SNHLY and FYNNEI. The CDR3 runs to 16 residues. The CDR3: CASSEDSYSGANVLTF. In DNA, the CDR3 is TGTGCCAGCAGTGAAGACAGTTACTCTGGGGCCAACGTCCTGACTTTC.

The chain carries TRBV30 and TRBJ1-3; no clear D. The CDR3 is made up of 14 amino acids. V lost 8 bases, J lost 4 bases, and 18 bases lay in between. Germline CDR1 GTSNPN, CDR2 SVGIG (reference sequence). Written as DNA, the CDR3 is TGTGCCCTCGCCCTAGGGAGCCGGGGAAACACCATATATTTT. The encoded protein is CALALGSRGNTIYF.

The V call is TRBV10-2, the J call TRBJ2-3, with D possibly matching TRBD2 (6 bases). Germline CDR1 is WSHSY and CDR2 is SAAADI. The CDR3 length is 13 residues. Trimming stripped 6 bases from V and 4 bases from J, with 11 bases between. CDR3 sequence (DNA): TGCGCCAGCAGGGAGGGCCTAGCAGATACGCAGTATTTT. Protein: CASREGLADTQYF.

The V gene is TRBV24-1, the J gene TRBJ2-1; 7 nucleotides agree with TRBD1. Germline CDR1 and CDR2: KGHDR and SFDVKD. Germline trimming cut 5 bases from V and 9 bases from J; bases unmatched to any gene: 12. This CDR3 has 15 residues. The CDR3 DNA reads as TGTGCCACCAGTGGCCTCCGACAGGGTGGGGGTGAGCAGTTCTTC. Translation: CATSGLRQGGGEQFF.

The V gene is TRBV7-9, the J gene TRBJ1-2, with TRBD1 matching 7 bases. CDR1 is SEHNR, CDR2 FQNEAQ, per germline (reference sequence). This CDR3 region has 15 residues. V dropped 4 bases and J dropped 3; count of bases not matched to a gene: 8. The CDR3 here is CASSSGGQPDYGYTF. The CDR3 coding sequence is TGTGCCAGCAGCTCCGGGGGACAGCCTGACTATGGCTACACCTTC.

The genes are TRBV19 and TRBJ2-1, with 10 bases identical to TRBD1. Germline V lookup: CDR1 LNHDA, CDR2 SQIVND (reference sequence). CDR3 length: 12 amino acids. The junction had 5 bases not matched to a gene; V was cut back by 10 bases and J by 8 bases. In DNA, the CDR3 is TGTGCCACCACGGGACAGGGGTATGAGCAGTTCTTC. It specifies CATTGQGYEQFF.

The V call is TRBV6-5, the J call TRBJ2-2, with D possibly matching TRBD2 (5 bases). This CDR3 spans 13 amino acids. Trimming cost V 10 bases and J 8 bases, with 17 bases left between them. Germline CDR1 MNHEY, CDR2 SVGAGI. Here the CDR3 reads CAKVGERCGELFF. As DNA, the CDR3 is TGTGCCAAGGTCGGGGAGCGTTGTGGGGAGCTGTTTTTT.

The chain recombines TRBV5-5 with TRBJ1-5, with no clear D. Germline V gene data show CDR1 as SGHKS and CDR2 as YYEKEE (reference sequence). The CDR3 contains 13 residues. Trimming pared 0 bases from V and 3 bases from J, leaving 4 bases between. CDR3 coding DNA: TGTGCCAGCAGCTTGGACAACAATCAGCCCCAGCATTTT. Protein: CASSLDNNQPQHF.

This chain uses TRBV7-9 with TRBJ1-6, with D possibly being TRBD1 (5 bases). The CDR3 contains 17 residues. CDR1 and CDR2 from the germline V gene are SEHNR and FQNEAQ (reference sequence). The V gene lost 2 bases and the J gene lost 9 bases, with 20 bases spanning the gap. CDR3 DNA sequence: TGTGCCAGCAGCTTAACACGGGGTGTACGGGGGAGTTCACCCCTCCACTTT. Translating gives CASSLTRGVRGSSPLHF.

V is TRBV29-1 and J is TRBJ2-7; 7 bases are shared with TRBD2. The germline CDR1 and CDR2 sequences are SQVTM and ANQGSEA. Trimming cost V 6 bases and J 0 bases; bases outside gene matches: 5. CDR3 size: 13 residues. Written as DNA, the CDR3 is TGCAGCGTGAAGCGGGGCAACTCCTACGAGCAGTACTTC. Its translation: CSVKRGNSYEQYF.

The sample holds a few counts of this clone. The chain links TRBV11-3 to TRBJ2-5, with 14 bases identical to TRBD2. Germline CDR1 is SGHNT and CDR2 is YENEEA. V trimming: 3 bases; J trimming: 5 bases; junction bases outside the gene matches: 5. This CDR3 spans 16 amino acids. The CDR3, as DNA: TGTGCCAGCAGCTTCTCGGGGACTAGCGGGAGTGAGACCCAGTACTTC. Residues: CASSFSGTSGSETQYF.

In this sample, this clone turned up once. This chain connects TRBV9 to TRBJ2-5; D gene uncertain. This CDR3 has 11 amino acids. With 4 bases removed from V and 5 bases from J, the gap between germline ends came to 6 bases. Germline values: CDR1 SGDLS, CDR2 YYNGEE. DNA of the CDR3: TGTGCCAGCAGCCCCGGGGAGACCCAGTACTTC. As protein: CASSPGETQYF.

V gene TRBV7-8 combines with J gene TRBJ2-2; possibly TRBD1 for D (6 bases). Germline loops: CDR1 SGHVS, CDR2 FQNEAQ. Trimming took 4 bases from V and 1 from J, leaving 13 bases between them. The CDR3 length is 16 residues. In nucleotides, the CDR3 is TGTGCCAGCAGCTCATACCAGGGGCAGAACACCGGGGAGCTGTTTTTT. Residues: CASSSYQGQNTGELFF. Full variable domain (rest looked up from reference TRBV7-8 and TRBJ2-2): GAGVSQSPRYKVAKRGQDVALRCDPISGHVSLFWYQQALGQGPEFLTYFQNEAQLDKSGLPSDRFFAERPEGSVSTLKIQRTQQEDSAVYLCASSSYQGQNTGELFFGEGSRLTVL.

The chain combines TRBV2 with TRBJ1-6; no reliable D call. V shed 2 bases and J shed 12 bases, with 14 bases lying between them. Germline CDR1 is SNHLY and CDR2 is FYNNEI. There are 14 residues in the CDR3. The CDR3 nucleotides are TGTGCCAGCAGTGAATACCTAGCCGGTGAACCCCTCCACTTT. Its protein product is CASSEYLAGEPLHF.

The gene calls are TRBV10-3 and TRBJ1-3; 11 positions agree with TRBD1. The trim removed 10 bases at V and 0 bases at J, leaving 14 bases unmatched. The CDR3 totals 18 residues. Germline values: CDR1 ENHRY, CDR2 SYGVKD. As DNA, the CDR3 is TGTGCCACCTCCCGCGGGACAGGGGGTAAAAGCTCTGGAAACACCATATATTTT. As protein: CATSRGTGGKSSGNTIYF.

The J gene is TRBJ2-6, the V gene TRBV15, with D hard to call. The CDR3 runs to 16 residues. Trimming stripped 3 bases from V and 4 bases from J, with 13 bases between. Germline values: CDR1 LNHNV, CDR2 YYDKDF (reference sequence). The CDR3 DNA sequence: TGTGCCACCAGCAGCCAGCTAGTCTCCGGGGCCAACGTCCTGACTTTC. Its translation: CATSSQLVSGANVLTF.

This chain's CDR3 is CASSHRDRGNTIYF. CDR3 DNA sequence: TGTGCCAGCAGCCACCGGGACAGGGGAAACACCATATATTTT. The chain couples TRBV9 to TRBJ1-3; 8 positions match TRBD1. Germline CDR1 reads SGDLS; CDR2 reads YYNGEE. After removal of 4 bases from V and 4 bases from J, the junction contained 4 bases not matched to a gene. The CDR3 sequence is 14 residues long.

The V and J genes are TRBV10-3 and TRBJ1-6; possible D gene TRBD1, 6 bases. V lost 6 bases and J 8 bases, leaving 23 bases between the germline ends. The CDR3 contains 17 residues. CDR1 is ENHRY and CDR2 is SYGVKD in the germline V gene. CDR3 sequence: CAIRDTARGGQDSPLHF. The CDR3 DNA is TGTGCCATCAGAGACACGGCCAGGGGAGGGCAGGATTCACCCCTCCACTTT.

The chain recombines TRBV19 with TRBJ1-4; unclear D gene. CDR3 size: 13 residues. Trimming stripped 6 bases from V and 7 bases from J, with 12 bases between. Germline lookup yields CDR1 LNHDA and CDR2 SQIVND (reference sequence). Written as DNA, the CDR3 is TGTGCCAGTAGGGGTCCGGGAGGTGAAAAACTGTTTTTT. Encoded protein: CASRGPGGEKLFF.

The rearrangement joins TRBV29-1 to TRBJ1-2; D is unresolved. The CDR3 runs 12 residues. V dropped 6 bases and J dropped 8 bases, with 16 bases sitting between them. CDR1 is SQVTM, CDR2 ANQGSEA, per germline. The CDR3 DNA reads as TGCAGCGTCATACAGAGCACGGGGGGCTACACCTTC. Protein sequence: CSVIQSTGGYTF.

This chain links TRBV5-8 with TRBJ1-2, with TRBD1 as a possible D gene (5 bases). Germline V lookup: CDR1 SGHTS, CDR2 YDEGEE. The CDR3 contains 15 residues. Trimming removed 0 bases at V and 6 bases at J, with 15 bases between. CDR3 protein: CASSLGWAQGNGYTF. The CDR3 bases are TGTGCCAGCAGCTTGGGGTGGGCCCAGGGCAATGGCTACACCTTC.